This T cell receptor (beta chain) was sequenced during a study of CD8 T cells in ankylosing spondylitis. This clonotype was detected ten times or more. What it binds is unknown. Each CDR3 protein is one row after TCRdb ran MiXCR on the 5' RACE reads. The table lists around 490,000 distinct CDR3 sequences, about 5.2% of them singletons. General observations from the study: A TCR beta motif of eight highly homologous variants appeared characteristic of ankylosing spondylitis blood.

Trimming shortened V by 8 bases and J by 6 bases, and 8 bases separated the two germline ends. The germline V gene has CDR1 SGDLS and CDR2 YYNGEE. The CDR3 is 11 residues long. The receptor's source is a male donor with ankylosing spondylitis. V usage is TRBV9 and J usage is TRBJ2-2; D not resolved. Sample: blood, either unsorted or a sorted T cell fraction (not recorded which). The CDR3 DNA is TGTGCCAGTCAAAACGCCGGGGAGCTGTTTTTT. Translation: CASQNAGELFF.